In this sample, the clone carrying this T cell receptor (beta chain) turned up many times. V lost 11 bases and J lost 5, with 18 bases in between. Germline V gene data show CDR1 as ENHRY and CDR2 as SYGVKD. This CDR3 has 13 amino acids. A single record per CDR3 protein comes from TCRdb applying MiXCR to the RT-PCR reads. The data show almost 700,000 distinct CDR3 sequences, approximately 15% seen once. Sequencing was performed on memory CD4+ T cells from blood. The origin of this receptor is a female donor in good health, serving as a healthy control. The chain carries TRBV10-3 and TRBJ2-5; D is tentatively TRBD1 or TRBD2 (5 bases each). Written as DNA, the CDR3 is TGTGCCGTCAAAACCACGGGGCTGGAGACCCAGTACTTC. Protein sequence: CAVKTTGLETQYF.